One sample yielded the 30 T cell receptor beta chains listed below, sequenced in a study of cytomegalovirus exposure and HLA in healthy donors. The PCR ran on 60 Vbeta and 13 Jbeta primers. The protocol was immunoSEQ multiplex PCR, while the TCRdb copy is restricted to in-frame clones and leaves out a portion. The profile shows about 190,000 clones, approximately 80% of them singletons. Sequenced material: PBMCs. The receptors originated from a male donor in good health and CMV-seronegative.

This clone was recorded a few times. This rearrangement joins TRBV6-1 to TRBJ2-7; D perhaps matches TRBD1 (6 bases). Germline V lookup: CDR1 MNHNS, CDR2 SASEGT. There are 13 residues in the CDR3. V was trimmed by 8 bases and J by 5 bases, leaving 16 bases between them. CDR3 DNA: TGTGCCAGCCGATGGGGGCGGAACGACGAGCAGTACTTC. It codes for CASRWGRNDEQYF.

The chain has TRBV29-1 and TRBJ2-1; 11 bases are shared with TRBD2. The germline CDR1 and CDR2 sequences are SQVTM and ANQGSEA. The CDR3 totals 14 residues. V lost 3 bases, J lost 5 bases, and 3 bases stayed unmatched. The CDR3 loop is CSVDGTSGDNEQFF. DNA of the CDR3: TGCAGCGTTGATGGGACTAGCGGTGACAATGAGCAGTTCTTC.

This clone has only a few counts. The CDR3 coding sequence is TGTGCCAGCCGCCAAAGCGGGAGGGCATACAATGAGCAGTTCTTC. Protein product: CASRQSGRAYNEQFF. The chain uses TRBV6-5 and TRBJ2-1, with 10 bases aligning to TRBD2. This CDR3 is 15 amino acids long. The J segment lost 4 bases and the V segment lost 8 bases, leaving 8 bases of the junction unmatched. Germline CDR1 and CDR2: MNHEY and SVGAGI.

The rearrangement joins TRBV5-6 to TRBJ1-2; D is possibly TRBD1 (5 bases). The V end lost 7 bases, the J end lost 1 base, and 26 bases lay between the germline ends. The CDR3 is made up of 18 amino acids. The V gene's germline CDR1 is SGHDT and CDR2 YYEEEE. CDR3 nucleotide sequence: TGTGCCAGCGCCGAGTGGGGTGTGGGGCCCTCTTTTAACTATGGCTACACCTTC. It codes for CASAEWGVGPSFNYGYTF.

The chain links TRBV18 to TRBJ2-5; the match to TRBD1 covers 7 bases. The better agreement between TRBJ2-7 and the DNA end casts doubt on the J call. The CDR3 extends over 14 amino acids. Germline V gene sequence: CDR1 KGHSH, CDR2 LQKENI. CDR3 protein: CASSQQGLNYEQYF. The CDR3 DNA reads TGTGCCAGCTCCCAACAGGGGTTAAACTACGAGCAGTACTTC.

The chain recombines TRBV19 with TRBJ1-1; D is ambiguous. The length of the CDR3 is 17 residues. Germline loops: CDR1 LNHDA, CDR2 SQIVND (reference sequence). The V end lost 5 bases, the J end lost 0 bases, and 19 bases lay between the germline ends. The CDR3 spells CASSALTQAPMNTEAFF. The CDR3 region has the DNA TGTGCCAGTAGTGCCCTAACCCAAGCCCCAATGAACACTGAAGCTTTCTTT.

The rearrangement uses TRBV5-4 and TRBJ2-5; a possible D gene is TRBD2 (6 bases). The last part of the DNA fits TRBJ2-7 better; the J call may be wrong. CDR3 length equals 13 residues. Germline CDR1 is SGHNT and CDR2 is YYREEE (reference sequence). The chain's CDR3 is CASSLEASAEQYF. In DNA, the CDR3 is TGTGCCAGCAGCTTGGAAGCTAGCGCCGAGCAGTACTTC.

This clone was counted between two and nine times. This chain uses TRBV6-6 with TRBJ1-2; D may be TRBD1 (5 bases). The germline gives CDR1 MNHNY, CDR2 SVGAGI (reference sequence). V lost 5 bases to trimming and J lost 2 bases, with 9 bases between them. CDR3 size: 13 residues. Here the CDR3 reads CASSPTANYGYTF. CDR3 nucleotides: TGTGCCAGCAGTCCGACAGCGAACTATGGCTACACCTTC.

This chain links TRBV27 with TRBJ2-2, with no clear D. The CDR3 runs to 16 residues. V was shortened by 4 bases and J by 5 bases, with 17 bases between the two germline ends. Germline assignment: CDR1 MNHEY and CDR2 SMNVEV (reference sequence). CDR3 coding DNA: TGTGCCAGCAGTTGGTTATTTTCTGAGCGAACCGGGGAGCTGTTTTTT. This codes for CASSWLFSERTGELFF.

This clone has only one observation. The chain uses TRBV6-6 and TRBJ2-7; the D gene is possibly TRBD2 (6 bases). Trimming left V 0 bases short and J 8 bases short, with 17 bases between. Germline lookup yields CDR1 MNHNY and CDR2 SVGAGI (reference sequence). This CDR3 is 15 amino acids long. The CDR3 region has the DNA TGTGCCAGCAGTTACTCCGACCCCGTACTAGCCCAGCAGTACTTC. This gives the protein CASSYSDPVLAQQYF.

With respect to this clone: Other nucleotide sequences from this sample produce the same CDR3. The chain links TRBV12-5 to TRBJ2-1; 7 bases line up with TRBD2. This CDR3 spans 13 amino acids. CDR1 and CDR2 (germline): LGHNT, FRNRAP. After removal of 6 bases from V and 1 base from J, the junction contained 0 bases not matched to a gene. CDR3 amino acids: CASGGGSYNEQFF. The CDR3 region has the DNA TGTGCTAGTGGCGGGGGGTCCTACAATGAGCAGTTCTTC.

The V call is TRBV18, the J call TRBJ1-2; D gene ambiguous. Trimming shortened V by 0 bases and J by 8 bases, and 10 bases separated the two germline ends. This CDR3 has 13 amino acids. Germline V CDR1 and CDR2: KGHSH, LQKENI. DNA for the CDR3: TGTGCCAGCTCACCACCGGGAGGGCGCGGCTACACCTTC. Encoded protein: CASSPPGGRGYTF.

The V gene is TRBV28, the J gene TRBJ2-1, with a possible D match to TRBD1 (6 bases). From germline, CDR1 is MDHEN and CDR2 SYDVKM. This CDR3 is built from 16 residues. V shed 4 bases and J shed 0 bases, with 13 bases lying between them. CDR3 sequence (DNA): TGTGCCAGCAGTTCTACAGGGAGCTACTCCTACAATGAGCAGTTCTTC. This codes for CASSSTGSYSYNEQFF. Using reference TRBV28 and TRBJ2-1 for the parts outside the CDR3, the full variable domain is DVKVTQSSRYLVKRTGEKVFLECVQDMDHENMFWYRQDPGLGLRLIYFSYDVKMKEKGDIPEGYSVSREKKERFSLILESASTNQTSMYLCASSSTGSYSYNEQFFGPGTRLTVL.

This chain connects TRBV11-2 to TRBJ2-1; 9 nucleotides line up with TRBD1. The V and J ends lost 3 bases and 9 bases, in that order; junction bases with no gene match: 9. Germline V gene data show CDR1 as SGHAT and CDR2 as FQNNGV. This CDR3 is 15 amino acids long. CDR3 nucleotides: TGTGCCAGCAGCTTTGCTAGGGACAGGGATCCTGAGCAGTTCTTC. Encoded protein: CASSFARDRDPEQFF.

V gene TRBV2 combines with J gene TRBJ1-2; perhaps TRBD1 as D (6 bases). The CDR3 extends over 13 amino acids. The V end was cut by 6 bases, the J end by 4 bases, with 12 bases between. Germline CDR1 is SNHLY and CDR2 is FYNNEI. CDR3 loop: CASRIQGVYGYTF. The CDR3 bases are TGTGCCAGCAGGATACAGGGAGTCTATGGCTACACCTTC.

This clone showed up just once. The V call is TRBV9, the J call TRBJ1-3, with 7 bases aligning to TRBD1. Germline lookup yields CDR1 SGDLS and CDR2 YYNGEE. Trimming cost V 4 bases and J 3 bases; bases outside gene matches: 4. The CDR3 has 14 residues. The CDR3 DNA reads TGTGCCAGCAGCACCCGGGACAGTGGAAACACCATATATTTT. Protein: CASSTRDSGNTIYF. The variable domain in full, with the rest retrieved from reference TRBV9 and TRBJ1-3, is DSGVTQTPKHLITATGQRVTLRCSPRSGDLSVYWYQQSLDQGLQFLIQYYNGEERAKGNILERFSAQQFPDLHSELNLSSLELGDSALYFCASSTRDSGNTIYFGEGSWLTVV.

The rearrangement joins TRBV6-5 to TRBJ2-7; 8 bases map to TRBD1. The CDR3 loop spans 15 amino acids. V lost 1 base and J lost 3; bases outside the gene matches: 5. CDR1 is MNHEY, CDR2 SVGAGI, per germline. The CDR3 DNA reads TGTGCCAGCAGTTACTTAGGGACAGGAAACTACGAGCAGTACTTC. Protein product: CASSYLGTGNYEQYF.

This clone was counted only a few times. This CDR3 reads CASSLGQGAVGELFF. CDR3 bases: TGTGCCAGCAGCTTGGGACAGGGGGCAGTCGGGGAGCTGTTTTTT. The chain carries TRBV6-5 and TRBJ2-2; TRBD1 aligns across 12 bases. CDR3 length equals 15 residues. Trimming took 6 bases from V and 7 from J; bases not matched to a gene: 6. Germline-derived CDR1 and CDR2 are MNHEY and SVGAGI.

V usage is TRBV28 and J usage is TRBJ2-5; TRBD2 matches 9 bases. CDR3 size: 17 residues. V lost 2 bases to trimming and J lost 1 base; unmatched junction nucleotides: 8. Germline CDR1 reads MDHEN; CDR2 reads SYDVKM. The CDR3 reads CASSLRIWREGQETQYF. CDR3 DNA: TGTGCCAGCAGTTTAAGGATATGGCGGGAGGGCCAAGAGACCCAGTACTTC.

This chain connects TRBV11-3 to TRBJ2-2; tentative D call: TRBD2 (5 bases). The CDR3 has 14 residues. Trimming stripped 5 bases from V and 4 bases from J, with 11 bases between. Germline lookup yields CDR1 SGHNT and CDR2 YENEEA. The CDR3 coding sequence is TGTGCCAGCAGCGCAGGACTTGCCACCGGGGAGCTGTTTTTT. It yields the protein CASSAGLATGELFF.

The J gene is TRBJ2-1, the V gene TRBV7-2; D possibly corresponds to TRBD1 (6 bases). The germline V and J ends were trimmed by 5 bases and 7 bases, with 12 bases remaining between them. The CDR3 spans 13 residues. Germline V gene data show CDR1 as SGHTA and CDR2 as FQGNSA. Here the CDR3 DNA reads TGTGCCAGCAGCCCAAGGACAGTTAATGAGCAGTTCTTC. It yields the protein CASSPRTVNEQFF. Variable domain in full (rest from reference TRBV7-2 and TRBJ2-1): GAGVSQSPSNKVTEKGKDVELRCDPISGHTALYWYRQSLGQGLEFLIYFQGNSAPDKSGLPSDRFSAERTGGSVSTLTIQRTQQEDSAVYLCASSPRTVNEQFFGPGTRLTVL.

The chain links TRBV5-4 to TRBJ2-5; 8 bases are shared with TRBD2. The length of the CDR3 is 13 residues. V dropped 9 bases and J dropped 5; count of bases not matched to a gene: 9. Germline assignment: CDR1 SGHNT and CDR2 YYREEE (reference sequence). The CDR3 DNA reads as TGTGCCATCGGGACTAGTTCCACCGAGACCCAGTACTTC. As protein: CAIGTSSTETQYF.

The rearrangement uses TRBV19 and TRBJ2-7; the match to TRBD1 covers 8 bases. V gave up 4 bases and J gave up 5 bases; unmatched junction bases: 13. Germline CDR1 reads LNHDA; CDR2 reads SQIVND (reference sequence). The CDR3 totals 16 residues. The CDR3 spells CASSRPPGRGPDEQYF. In DNA, the CDR3 is TGTGCCAGTAGTAGGCCCCCGGGCAGGGGGCCCGACGAGCAGTACTTC. Full variable domain (outside the CDR3, taken from reference TRBV19 and TRBJ2-7): DGGITQSPKYLFRKEGQNVTLSCEQNLNHDAMYWYRQDPGQGLRLIYYSQIVNDFQKGDIAEGYSVSREKKESFPLTVTSAQKNPTAFYLCASSRPPGRGPDEQYFGPGTRLTVT.

This clone was seen just once. The rearrangement joins TRBV28 to TRBJ1-4, with D hard to call. V lost 3 bases and J lost 5, with 10 bases in between. The CDR3 has 14 residues. Germline V gene lookup returns CDR1 MDHEN and CDR2 SYDVKM. Here the CDR3 DNA reads TGTGCCAGCAGTTTTAGGCAGACAAATGAAAAACTGTTTTTT. Its protein product is CASSFRQTNEKLFF.

This clone has only one observation. The rearrangement links TRBV4-2 to TRBJ2-3, with 9 bases fitting TRBD2. V shed 0 bases, J shed 0 bases, and the junction held 7 bases outside the gene matches. The germline V gene has CDR1 LGHNA and CDR2 YNFKEQ. CDR3 length: 18 amino acids. CDR3 DNA: TGTGCCAGCAGCCAAGATTTGGCTAGCGGGAAGAGCACAGATACGCAGTATTTT. The encoded protein is CASSQDLASGKSTDTQYF.

This clone was found once. CDR3 nucleotide sequence: TGTGCCAGCAGCTTAAGGGGACTCCTTGGTGGAGAGACCCAGTACTTC. Translating it yields CASSLRGLLGGETQYF. This chain joins TRBV7-2 and TRBJ2-5, with a tentative D call TRBD2 (6 bases). V lost 2 bases to trimming and J lost 4 bases, with 17 bases between them. The germline V gene encodes CDR1 SGHTA and CDR2 FQGNSA. The length of the CDR3 is 16 residues.

This chain uses TRBV4-1 with TRBJ1-2; D gene uncertain. CDR3 size: 14 residues. V was pared by 1 base and J by 4 bases, with 10 bases between. Germline lookup yields CDR1 MGHRA and CDR2 YSYEKL. The CDR3 DNA reads as TGCGCCAGCAGCCAAGTGGCAGTTACCTATGGCTACACCTTC. Protein sequence: CASSQVAVTYGYTF.

This chain links TRBV5-1 with TRBJ2-3, with D perhaps matching TRBD1 (5 bases). Deletions cut 1 base from V and 4 bases from J, with 13 bases between. The CDR3 contains 15 residues. The germline V gene encodes CDR1 SGHRS and CDR2 YFSETQ. The CDR3 DNA is TGCGCCAGCAGCTTGCTGCAGGGTGGTTCAGATACGCAGTATTTT. Translation gives CASSLLQGGSDTQYF.

This chain links TRBV6-6 with TRBJ2-7, with 8 bases matching TRBD1. V lost 4 bases, J lost 6 bases, and 5 bases stayed unmatched. Germline-derived CDR1 and CDR2 are MNHNY and SVGAGI (reference sequence). This CDR3 spans 13 amino acids. CDR3 bases: TGTGCCAGCAGTTCTAACGGACAGGGCGAGCAGTACTTC. It is translated as CASSSNGQGEQYF.

The chain carries TRBV28 and TRBJ2-3, with D hard to call. Germline V lookup: CDR1 MDHEN, CDR2 SYDVKM. The CDR3 runs 14 residues. Between the trimmed V and J ends, which lost 5 bases and 1 base, there was a span of 10 bases. The chain's CDR3 is CASSLRRGTDTQYF. The CDR3 DNA reads TGTGCCAGCAGTCTCCGACGGGGCACAGATACGCAGTATTTT.